Each of the 23 T cell receptor beta chains below was sequenced from the same sample in a study of human T cells and chemical hapten exposure. Described time point: patch test 2, 6 weeks after DPC sensitization. Regarding treatment: therapeutic diphenylcyclopropenone sensitization with weekly scalp DPC. TCRdb re-derived calls from the RACE reads in MiXCR, one entry per CDR3 protein. The repertoire holds about 69,000 distinct CDR3 sequences, with 10% as singletons. This specimen was whole blood, taken in connection with sensitization to the hapten diphenylcyclopropenone (DPC). The receptor source for this set is a woman aged 45 to 65 with alopecia areata. Some clones in this sample may be carry-over from other donors' samples.

The chain carries TRBV7-6 and TRBJ2-7; 9 bases are a match to TRBD2. This CDR3 is built from 14 residues. Germline assignment: CDR1 SGHVS and CDR2 FNYEAQ. The junction had 7 bases not matched to a gene; V was cut back by 5 bases and J by 5 bases. The CDR3 loop reads CASSLLAGEDEQYF. CDR3 nucleotide sequence: TGTGCCAGCAGCCTCTTAGCGGGAGAGGACGAGCAGTACTTC.

The DNA of the CDR3 is TGCGCCAGCAGCAGCACGGCCAAAAACATTCAGTACTTC. Its translation: CASSSTAKNIQYF. V gene TRBV5-1 combines with J gene TRBJ2-4; unclear D gene. Trimming took off 4 bases at V and 1 base at J, with 6 bases between the two ends. The CDR3 covers 13 residues. CDR1 is SGHRS and CDR2 is YFSETQ in the germline V gene. Full variable domain (missing parts from reference TRBV5-1 and TRBJ2-4): KAGVTQTPRYLIKTRGQQVTLSCSPISGHRSVSWYQQTPGQGLQFLFEYFSETQRNKGNFPGRFSGRQFSNSRSEMNVSTLELGDSALYLCASSSTAKNIQYFGAGTRLSVL.

This clonotype was counted at least ten times. The chain employs TRBV21-1 and TRBJ2-3; TRBD2, as called in the table, went unchecked against the DNA. TRBV21-1 is classified as a pseudogene. The CDR3 has 17 residues. The CDR3 DNA reads TGTGCCAGCGTCATAGCGGGAGTCCTCGCCCGCACAGATACGCAGTATTTT. This encodes CASVIAGVLARTDTQYF.

This clonotype has ten or more counts. V gene TRBV27 combines with J gene TRBJ1-2; D remains unclear. The CDR3 runs to 13 residues. Germline V gives CDR1 MNHEY, CDR2 SMNVEV (reference sequence). The V and J ends lost 6 bases and 2 bases respectively, with 10 bases between them. The CDR3 sequence is CASRQTVNYGYTF. CDR3 nucleotides: TGTGCCAGCAGACAAACAGTCAACTATGGCTACACCTTC.

This clonotype showed up many times. V usage is TRBV19 and J usage is TRBJ2-1, with D perhaps TRBD1 (6 bases). CDR1 and CDR2 from the germline V gene are LNHDA and SQIVND (reference sequence). V lost 5 bases and J lost 3, with 11 bases in between. The length of the CDR3 is 14 residues. The DNA of the CDR3 is TGTGCCAGTAGTCCCATGGACAGCTACAATGAGCAGTTCTTC. It translates to CASSPMDSYNEQFF.

There are many counts of this clonotype. The CDR3 DNA reads as TGCGCCAGCAGCTTGGTCGGGGAGCCTGGGGAGCAGTACTTC. Translated, it gives CASSLVGEPGEQYF. V is TRBV5-1 and J is TRBJ2-7; D is perhaps TRBD2 (5 bases). Trimming removed 0 bases at V and 7 bases at J, with 14 bases between. Germline V gene data show CDR1 as SGHRS and CDR2 as YFSETQ. The CDR3 has 14 residues.

The rearrangement uses TRBV28 and TRBJ2-1; 10 bases fit TRBD2. The germline V gene has CDR1 MDHEN and CDR2 SYDVKM. After removal of 4 bases from V and 1 base from J, the junction contained 10 bases not matched to a gene. The CDR3 is 18 amino acids. In nucleotides, the CDR3 is TGTGCCAGCAGTTATCCTTCTAGCGGGAGTGGGTCCTACAATGAGCAGTTCTTC. Translating it yields CASSYPSSGSGSYNEQFF.

The chain combines TRBV9 with TRBJ2-3; a weak D match, TRBD2 (6 bases). The germline V gene encodes CDR1 SGDLS and CDR2 YYNGEE. Trimming took 3 bases from V and 5 from J, leaving 10 bases between them. The CDR3 extends over 13 amino acids. CDR3 sequence: CASSAYSGDTQYF. The CDR3 DNA sequence: TGTGCCAGCAGCGCTTATAGCGGAGATACGCAGTATTTT.

This clonotype was recorded at least ten times. The chain links TRBV11-3 to TRBJ2-1, with 10 bases matching TRBD2. The CDR3 is 14 residues long. V was clipped by 2 bases and J by 7 bases; unmatched bases: 2. Germline V gene data show CDR1 as SGHNT and CDR2 as YENEEA. As DNA, the CDR3 is TGTGCCAGCAGCTTAAGCGGGAGGGAAAATGAGCAGTTCTTC. Amino acid sequence: CASSLSGRENEQFF. The whole variable domain, remainder taken from reference TRBV11-3 and TRBJ2-1, is EAGVVQSPRYKIIEKKQPVAFWCNPISGHNTLYWYLQNLGQGPELLIRYENEEAVDDSQLPKDRFSAERLKGVDSTLKIQPAELGDSAVYLCASSLSGRENEQFFGPGTRLTVL.

The rearrangement links TRBV7-2 to TRBJ2-7; D is ambiguous. CDR3 length: 11 residues. Germline V CDR1 and CDR2: SGHTA, FQGNSA. V lost 5 bases and J 3 bases, leaving 5 bases between the germline ends. CDR3 nucleotide sequence: TGTGCCAGCAGCCGGAACTACGAGCAGTACTTC. Its translation: CASSRNYEQYF.

The chain links TRBV29-1 to TRBJ2-3; 11 bases are a match to TRBD1. CDR1 is SQVTM, CDR2 ANQGSEA, per germline. This CDR3 is 15 amino acids long. Trimming took 5 bases from V and 4 from J; bases not matched to a gene: 8. The CDR3 coding sequence is TGCAGCGTTATGCCTAGGGACAGGGGGGCAGATACGCAGTATTTT. This sequence encodes CSVMPRDRGADTQYF.

This clonotype was detected a few times. The chain uses TRBV20-1 and TRBJ1-3; no clear D. Germline loops: CDR1 DFQATT, CDR2 SNEGSKA (reference sequence). The ends were cut back, 5 bases at V and 6 bases at J, with 14 bases in the middle. The CDR3 runs 13 residues. Written as DNA, the CDR3 is TGCAGTGCTCCGGACCGAAGCCCAAACACCATATATTTT. This translates into CSAPDRSPNTIYF.

This clonotype was counted ten times or more. The rearrangement uses TRBV29-1 and TRBJ2-7; D remains ambiguous. Looked up from germline, CDR1 is SQVTM and CDR2 is ANQGSEA. This CDR3 region has 12 residues. V was cut by 5 bases and J by 1 base, with 9 bases left in between. The CDR3 spells CSVKVGSYEQYF. The DNA of the CDR3 is TGCAGCGTTAAGGTAGGATCCTACGAGCAGTACTTC.

In its sample, this clonotype was seen a few times. The gene calls are TRBV10-3 and TRBJ2-5; TRBD2 matches 9 bases. J lost 0 bases, V lost 2 bases, and 4 bases had no gene match. The CDR3 totals 16 residues. CDR1 ENHRY and CDR2 SYGVKD come from the germline V gene. The CDR3 reads CAISEPSGAHQETQYF. The CDR3 DNA reads TGTGCCATCAGTGAGCCTAGCGGGGCACACCAAGAGACCCAGTACTTC.

Ten or more counts support this clonotype. The gene calls are TRBV3-1 and TRBJ2-4; TRBD1 might be the D (6 bases). Germline lookup yields CDR1 LGHDT and CDR2 YNNKEL (reference sequence). This CDR3 is 17 amino acids long. V was shortened by 0 bases and J by 4 bases, with 16 bases between the two germline ends. DNA of the CDR3: TGTGCCAGCAGCCAAGACTTTGGACAGCACGGGAAAAACATTCAGTACTTC. Its protein product is CASSQDFGQHGKNIQYF.

The chain combines TRBV7-3 with TRBJ2-1, with TRBD1 identical over 11 bases. V dropped 5 bases and J dropped 5; count of bases not matched to a gene: 11. There are 17 residues in the CDR3. In germline, CDR1 is SGHTA, CDR2 FQGTGA. The CDR3: CASSKWTGGSLHNEQFF. The DNA for the CDR3 is TGTGCCAGCAGCAAATGGACAGGGGGCTCCCTCCACAATGAGCAGTTCTTC.

There are many counts of this clonotype. V usage is TRBV3-1 and J usage is TRBJ2-5, with unresolved D. Trimming left V 2 bases short and J 2 bases short, with 0 bases between. In germline, CDR1 is LGHDT, CDR2 YNNKEL (reference sequence). The CDR3 consists of 11 residues. The CDR3 sequence is CASSQQETQYF. The DNA of the CDR3 is TGTGCCAGCAGCCAACAAGAGACCCAGTACTTC.

This clonotype was observed many times. The chain is built from TRBV3-1 and TRBJ1-1; no definite D call. This CDR3 contains 14 residues. Germline V gives CDR1 LGHDT, CDR2 YNNKEL (reference sequence). The ends were cut back, 5 bases at V and 0 bases at J, with 10 bases in the middle. The CDR3 sequence: CASSKTAMNTEAFF. The DNA of the CDR3 is TGTGCCAGCAGCAAGACCGCGATGAACACTGAAGCTTTCTTT.

This clonotype was seen repeatedly, ten times or more. The chain is built from TRBV20-1 and TRBJ2-1; D is unresolved. The CDR3 covers 13 residues. The V gene lost 3 bases and the J gene lost 9 bases, with 15 bases spanning the gap. CDR1 and CDR2 from the germline V gene are DFQATT and SNEGSKA (reference sequence). The CDR3: CSARSRPNGEQFF. The CDR3 bases are TGCAGTGCTAGGTCCAGGCCGAACGGTGAGCAGTTCTTC.

The chain uses TRBV5-4 and TRBJ2-2; the D is unclear. The CDR3 is 16 residues long. V lost 0 bases to trimming and J lost 0 bases, with 9 bases between them. Germline lookup yields CDR1 SGHNT and CDR2 YYREEE (reference sequence). The CDR3 region is CASSLAPRANTGELFF. For the CDR3, the DNA is TGTGCCAGCAGCTTGGCTCCCCGCGCGAACACCGGGGAGCTGTTTTTT.

The rearrangement uses TRBV27 and TRBJ1-6, with a weak D call TRBD1 (6 bases). CDR1 MNHEY and CDR2 SMNVEV come from the germline V gene (reference sequence). Trimming removed 10 bases at V and 8 bases at J, with 15 bases between. The CDR3 consists of 13 residues. CDR3 residues: CATQGNRDSPLHF. The DNA for the CDR3 is TGTGCCACACAGGGTAATCGTGATTCACCCCTCCACTTT.

The chain has TRBV18 and TRBJ1-1, with D unresolved. The CDR3 has 11 residues. Germline CDR1 is KGHSH and CDR2 is LQKENI. Trimming pared 0 bases from V and 7 bases from J, leaving 3 bases between. The CDR3 loop reads CASSPPGEAFF. For the CDR3, the DNA is TGTGCCAGCTCACCACCGGGTGAAGCTTTCTTT.

This clonotype came up many times. This chain links TRBV12-3 or TRBV12-4 with TRBJ2-7; D gene unclear. The V and J ends lost 5 bases and 6 bases respectively, with 8 bases between them. There are 11 residues in the CDR3. This CDR3 reads CASSPAIEQYF. CDR3 nucleotide sequence: TGTGCCAGCAGTCCCGCAATCGAGCAGTACTTC.